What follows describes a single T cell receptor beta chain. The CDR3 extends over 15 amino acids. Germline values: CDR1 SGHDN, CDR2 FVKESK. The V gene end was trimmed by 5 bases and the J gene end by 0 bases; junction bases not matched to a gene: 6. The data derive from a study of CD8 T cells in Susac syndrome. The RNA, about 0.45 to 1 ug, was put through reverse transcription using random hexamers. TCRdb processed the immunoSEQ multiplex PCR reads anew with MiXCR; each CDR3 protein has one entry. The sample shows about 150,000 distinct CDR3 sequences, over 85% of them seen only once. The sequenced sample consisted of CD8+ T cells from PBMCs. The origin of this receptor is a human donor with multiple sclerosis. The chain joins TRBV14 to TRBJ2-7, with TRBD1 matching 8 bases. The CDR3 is CASSSRDRPSYEQYF. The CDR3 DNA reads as TGTGCCAGCAGCAGCCGGGACAGGCCCTCCTACGAGCAGTACTTC.